This T cell receptor beta chain was identified during a study of technical replicates of blood from several donors. Sequencing used immunoSEQ multiplex PCR; TCRdb keeps in-frame clones, though not all of them. The profile covers approximately 70,000 clones, with around 95% appearing a single time and 0.3% to 0.45% taken by the ten largest. The CDR3 covers 16 residues. CDR1 is LNHDA and CDR2 is SQIVND in the germline V gene (reference sequence). V lost 6 bases to trimming and J lost 5 bases; unmatched junction nucleotides: 12. This clonotype originated in a human donor in good health. The sample comprised T cells isolated from PBMCs. The V and J genes are TRBV19 and TRBJ2-5, with 10 bases matching TRBD2. The CDR3: CASSPGLAELTETQYF. CDR3 nucleotides: TGTGCCAGTAGCCCTGGACTAGCGGAACTAACCGAGACCCAGTACTTC.